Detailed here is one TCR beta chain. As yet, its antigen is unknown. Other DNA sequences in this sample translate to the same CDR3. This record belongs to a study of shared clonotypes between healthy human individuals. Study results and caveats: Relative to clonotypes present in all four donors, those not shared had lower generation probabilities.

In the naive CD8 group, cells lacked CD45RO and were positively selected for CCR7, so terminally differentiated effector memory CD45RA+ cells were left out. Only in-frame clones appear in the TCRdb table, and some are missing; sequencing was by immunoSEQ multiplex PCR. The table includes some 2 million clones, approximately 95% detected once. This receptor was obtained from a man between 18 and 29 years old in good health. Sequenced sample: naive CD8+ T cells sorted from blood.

The CDR3 here is CASSPRGTDTQYF. DNA of the CDR3: TGTGCCAGCAGCCCCAGGGGAACCGATACGCAGTATTTT. The gene calls are TRBV11-3 and TRBJ2-3; D is perhaps TRBD1 (6 bases). The CDR3 contains 13 residues. V lost 5 bases to trimming and J lost 6 bases, with 12 bases between them. Germline V gene sequence: CDR1 SGHNT, CDR2 YENEEA.